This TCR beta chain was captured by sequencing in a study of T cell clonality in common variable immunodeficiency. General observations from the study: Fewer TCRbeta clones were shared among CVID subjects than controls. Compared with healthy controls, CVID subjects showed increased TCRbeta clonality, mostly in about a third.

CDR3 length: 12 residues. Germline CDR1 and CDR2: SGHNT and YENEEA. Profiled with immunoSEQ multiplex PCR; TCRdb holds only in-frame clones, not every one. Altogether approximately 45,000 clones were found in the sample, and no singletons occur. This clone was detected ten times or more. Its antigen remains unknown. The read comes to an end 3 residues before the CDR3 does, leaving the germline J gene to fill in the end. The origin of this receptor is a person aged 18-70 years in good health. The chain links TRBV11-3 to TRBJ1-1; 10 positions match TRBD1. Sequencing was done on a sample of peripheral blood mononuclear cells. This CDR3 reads CASSRDRGMAFF. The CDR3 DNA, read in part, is TGTGCCAGCAGTCGGGACAGGGGTATG.